Each of the 15 T cell receptor beta chains below was sequenced from the same sample in a study of molecular identifiers for immune sequencing clone quantification. TCRdb reprocessed the PCR reads with MiXCR, giving one entry per CDR3 protein. Of hundreds of thousands of distinct CDR3 sequences listed, roughly a quarter are singletons. Sample: naive CD8+ T cells from blood, with Jurkat cell RNA spiked in. Subset noted: FACS-sorted CD8+CD4-CCR7+CD45RA+ naive T cells. The receptors come from a human donor in good health. Some libraries in this study had Jurkat cell RNA spiked in.

On this clonotype: A much larger clone lies one base from this, so it may be a read error. V gene TRBV29-1 combines with J gene TRBJ2-7; D could derive from TRBD1 or TRBD2 (5 bases each). The CDR3 is 13 amino acids. CDR1 is SQVTM and CDR2 is ANQGSEA in the germline V gene. V was pared by 0 bases and J by 4 bases, with 10 bases between. The CDR3 sequence: CSVEEKWGYEQYF. The CDR3 DNA sequence: TGCAGCGTTGAAGAAAAATGGGGGTACGAGCAGTACTTC.

This clonotype has only one observation. A read error may account for a junction end that differs from germline. The chain joins TRBV14 to TRBJ2-7; TRBD2 might be the D (5 bases). CDR1 and CDR2 from the germline V gene are SGHDN and FVKESK. The CDR3 extends over 14 amino acids. The CDR3 coding sequence is TGTGCCGGCAGCCAAGTCAGAGCCGCGGGCGAGCAGTACTTC. Amino acid sequence: CAGSQVRAAGEQYF. Full variable domain (remainder filled in from reference TRBV14 and TRBJ2-7): EAGVTQFPSHSVIEKGQTVTLRCDPISGHDNLYWYRRVMGKEIKFLLHFVKESKQDESGMPNNRFLAERTGGTYSTLKVQPAELEDSGVYFCAGSQVRAAGEQYFGPGTRLTVT.

The chain couples TRBV2 to TRBJ2-2; 8 positions agree with TRBD1. CDR3 length: 15 amino acids. Germline CDR1 and CDR2: SNHLY and FYNNEI. V shed 5 bases, J shed 6 bases, and the junction held 8 bases outside the gene matches. CDR3 nucleotides: TGTGCCAGCAGTACCGGGACAGGATTCTCCGGGGAGCTGTTTTTT. Translating it yields CASSTGTGFSGELFF. The variable domain in full, completed from reference TRBV2 and TRBJ2-2, reads EPEVTQTPSHQVTQMGQEVILRCVPISNHLYFYWYRQILGQKVEFLVSFYNNEISEKSEIFDDQFSVERPDGSNFTLKIRSTKLEDSAMYFCASSTGTGFSGELFFGEGSRLTVL.

About this clonotype itself: This could be a read error, since a much larger clone is one nucleotide away. This rearrangement joins TRBV28 to TRBJ1-1; tentative D call: TRBD1 (5 bases). This CDR3 is 14 amino acids long. CDR1 and CDR2 from the germline V gene are MDHEN and SYDVKM. The CDR3, as DNA: TGTGCCAGCAGTCTGGGACCTATGAACACTGAAACTTTCTTT. Its protein is CASSLGPMNTETFF.

V gene TRBV1 combines with J gene TRBJ2-5; TRBD2, the table's D call, lacks a check against the DNA. TRBV1 is annotated as a pseudogene. This CDR3 is 20 amino acids long. For the CDR3, the DNA is TGCACCAGCAGCCAAGATAGGGGGGGTCGGCCTCCCGACTCAAGAGAGACCCAGTACTTC. Encoded protein: CTSSQDRGGRPPDSRETQYF.

With regard to this clonotype: A read error may explain this, as a much larger clone is one base away. The V gene is TRBV4-1, the J gene TRBJ2-3, with 13 bases that match TRBD2. The CDR3 has 15 amino acids. V lost 8 bases, J lost 4 bases, and 6 bases stayed unmatched. Looked up from germline, CDR1 is MGHRA and CDR2 is YSYEKL. The CDR3 loop reads CASPGLAGEPDTQYF. DNA of the CDR3: TGCGCCAGCCCCGGACTAGCGGGAGAGCCAGATACGCAGTATTTT.

This clonotype was seen a handful of times. The V gene is TRBV11-2, the J gene TRBJ2-1; no reliable D call. The CDR3 covers 13 residues. V lost 4 bases and J lost 3, with 7 bases in between. The germline V gene encodes CDR1 SGHAT and CDR2 FQNNGV. The CDR3 here is CASSYSDYNEQFF. CDR3 sequence (DNA): TGTGCCAGCAGCTACTCGGACTACAATGAGCAGTTCTTC.

Concerning this clonotype: Possible read error: a much larger clone is one base away. This chain's CDR3 is CATSNRGPLDEQYF. The CDR3 DNA is TGTGCCACCAGCAATAGGGGACCCTTGGACGAGCAGTACTTC. The chain has TRBV15 and TRBJ2-7, with D perhaps given as TRBD1 or TRBD2 (5 bases each). Germline V gives CDR1 LNHNV, CDR2 YYDKDF (reference sequence). Trimming took 4 bases from V and 5 from J, leaving 15 bases between them. This CDR3 region has 14 residues.

This clonotype has just a few counts. V gene TRBV11-2 combines with J gene TRBJ2-5; D remains unclear. CDR3 length: 17 amino acids. Germline V lookup: CDR1 SGHAT, CDR2 FQNNGV. V lost 0 bases and J 4 bases, leaving 18 bases between the germline ends. The CDR3 nucleotides are TGTGCCAGCAGCTTAGATGCGCTGACAACGAAAAGAGAGACCCAGTACTTC. The encoded protein is CASSLDALTTKRETQYF.

The rearrangement joins TRBV6-2 or TRBV6-3 to TRBJ2-5; TRBD1 is a possible D gene (6 bases). Per the germline V gene, CDR1 is MNHEY and CDR2 is SVGEGT. CDR3 length equals 18 residues. The V end lost 5 bases, the J end lost 3 bases, and 25 bases lay between the germline ends. CDR3 in amino acids: CASSRFLLHRDGEETQYF. CDR3 in DNA: TGTGCCAGCAGTAGATTCCTCCTTCACAGGGACGGCGAAGAGACCCAGTACTTC.

This clonotype was detected many times. CDR3 sequence (DNA): TGTGCCAGCAGTTTGGGAGCCGGAGGGACTGAAGCTTTCTTT. This encodes CASSLGAGGTEAFF. The V and J genes are TRBV12-3 or TRBV12-4 and TRBJ1-1; D not resolved. The CDR3 contains 14 residues. V lost 3 bases to trimming and J lost 5 bases, with 13 bases between them.

This clonotype was counted between two and nine times. V and J are TRBV24-1 and TRBJ2-3; no reliable D call. Trimming removed 2 bases from V and 2 bases from J, with 7 bases in between. The CDR3 runs to 14 residues. CDR1 is KGHDR and CDR2 is SFDVKD in the germline V gene. CDR3 sequence reads: CATSDSKLTDTQYF. The CDR3 DNA sequence: TGTGCCACCAGTGATTCGAAGCTCACAGATACGCAGTATTTT.

This chain joins TRBV6-6 and TRBJ1-1, with 10 bases identical to TRBD1. The CDR3 totals 18 residues. V was clipped by 7 bases and J by 1 base; unmatched bases: 15. CDR1 is MNHNY and CDR2 is SVGAGI in the germline V gene (reference sequence). The CDR3 loop reads CASTHFPGQGLSNTEAFF. CDR3 DNA sequence: TGTGCCAGCACCCACTTTCCGGGACAGGGGCTTTCGAACACTGAAGCTTTCTTT.

As for this clonotype: A read error may explain this, as a much larger clone is one base away. The chain carries TRBV4-1 and TRBJ1-1; a possible D gene is TRBD1 (6 bases). Germline V gene lookup returns CDR1 MGHRA and CDR2 YSYEKL. The CDR3 consists of 14 residues. The CDR3 region is CASSQEDSRADAFF. CDR3 coding DNA: TGCGCCAGCAGCCAAGAGGACAGCCGGGCTGACGCTTTCTTT.

The V gene is TRBV2, the J gene TRBJ2-4, with D perhaps TRBD2 (6 bases). From germline, CDR1 is SNHLY and CDR2 FYNNEI. This CDR3 is 16 amino acids long. Trimming shortened V by 3 bases and J by 3 bases, and 15 bases separated the two germline ends. For the CDR3, the DNA is TGTGCCAGCAGTGAGCGGAGGGACTCCTACAAAAACATTCAGTACTTC. Protein sequence: CASSERRDSYKNIQYF.